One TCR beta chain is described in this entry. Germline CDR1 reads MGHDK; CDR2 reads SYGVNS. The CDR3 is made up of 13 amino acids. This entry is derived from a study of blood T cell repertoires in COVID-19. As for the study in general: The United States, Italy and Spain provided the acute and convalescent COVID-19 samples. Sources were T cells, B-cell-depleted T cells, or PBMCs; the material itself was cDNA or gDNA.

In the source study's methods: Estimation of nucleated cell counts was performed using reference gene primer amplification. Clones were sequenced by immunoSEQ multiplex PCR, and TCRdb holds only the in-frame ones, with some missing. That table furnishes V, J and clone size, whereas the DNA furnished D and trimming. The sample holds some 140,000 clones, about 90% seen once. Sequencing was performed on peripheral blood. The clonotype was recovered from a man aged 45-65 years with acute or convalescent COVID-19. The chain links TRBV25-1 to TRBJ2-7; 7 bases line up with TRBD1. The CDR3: CASSGTGSSEQYV. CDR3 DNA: TGTGCCAGCAGTGGGACAGGTTCCTCCGAGCAGTACGTC.